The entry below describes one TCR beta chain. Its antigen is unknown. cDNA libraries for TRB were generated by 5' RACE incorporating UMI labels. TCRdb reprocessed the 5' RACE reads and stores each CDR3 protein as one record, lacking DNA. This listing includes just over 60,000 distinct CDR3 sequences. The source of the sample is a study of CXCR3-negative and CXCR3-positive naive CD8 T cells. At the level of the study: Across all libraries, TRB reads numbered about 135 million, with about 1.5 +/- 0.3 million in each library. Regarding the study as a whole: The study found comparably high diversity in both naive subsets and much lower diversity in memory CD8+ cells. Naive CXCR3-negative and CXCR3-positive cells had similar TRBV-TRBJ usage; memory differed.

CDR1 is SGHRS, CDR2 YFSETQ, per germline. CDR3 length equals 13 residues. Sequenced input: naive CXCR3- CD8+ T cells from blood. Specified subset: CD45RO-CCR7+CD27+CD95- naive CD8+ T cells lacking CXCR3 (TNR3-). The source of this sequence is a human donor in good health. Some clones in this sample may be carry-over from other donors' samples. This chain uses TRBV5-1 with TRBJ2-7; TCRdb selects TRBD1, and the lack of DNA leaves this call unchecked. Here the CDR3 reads CASSSGAVDEQYF.